The sample holds many counts of the clone carrying this TCR beta chain. Antigen: not known. Four PCR rounds used nested alpha and beta constant region primers plus the SP2 primer. TCRdb called the UMI-ligation and nested PCR reads again in MiXCR, with one record for every CDR3 protein. The sample has about 30,000 distinct CDR3 sequences; approximately 6.7% are singletons. Treatment: skin biopsy from PPD injection site in Mantoux-positive individual. An oligonucleotide containing a UMI was ligated to the 3' end of TCR cDNA. Skin biopsies came from PPD injection sites in Mantoux-positive individuals. This sample is part of a study of naive and memory T cell subsets. The germline V gene has CDR1 LGHDT and CDR2 YNNKEL (reference sequence). This CDR3 has 14 amino acids. Trimming took 2 bases from V and 2 from J, leaving 6 bases between them. Study conclusions and caveats: Reportedly, tuberculin skin test sites gave far more TCRs than other biopsies. More TCRs at tuberculin sites were read as hypersensitivity T cell infiltration.

The source material was skin, sampled from a tuberculin skin test site. This sequence originates from an adult in good health. The J gene is TRBJ2-2, the V gene TRBV3-1; D may be TRBD1 (5 bases). CDR3 residues: CASSQRGNTGELFF. The CDR3 bases are TGTGCCAGCAGCCAAAGGGGCAACACCGGGGAGCTGTTTTTT.